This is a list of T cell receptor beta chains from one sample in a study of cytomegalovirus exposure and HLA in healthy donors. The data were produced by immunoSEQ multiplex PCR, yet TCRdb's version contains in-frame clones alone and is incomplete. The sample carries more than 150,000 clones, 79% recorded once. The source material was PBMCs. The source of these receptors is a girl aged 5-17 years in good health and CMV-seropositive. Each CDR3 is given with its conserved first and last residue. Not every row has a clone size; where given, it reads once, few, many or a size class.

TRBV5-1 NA CASNGGANTGELFF
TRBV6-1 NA CASSGLTDYGYTF
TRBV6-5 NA CASSLGTASYEQYF
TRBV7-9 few CASSPIGRKDSGGPYEQYF
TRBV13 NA CASSYPGTQAETQYF
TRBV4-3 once CASSQGPSAQYNEQFF
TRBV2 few CASSANTGSPYEQYF
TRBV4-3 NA CASSQTDSYGYTF
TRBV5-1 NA CASIREGVGGELFF
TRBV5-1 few CASRHRGDTQYF
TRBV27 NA CASSLGQGVYNEQFF
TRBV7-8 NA CASSWVGGRNVLTF
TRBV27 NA CASRKQGVNNEQFF
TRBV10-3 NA CAIRISGEGETQYF
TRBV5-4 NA CASSLDYDSLSGANVLTF
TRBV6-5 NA CASSYNSIETQYF
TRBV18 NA CASSPTGEHNEKLFF
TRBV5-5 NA CASSLAAAPTETQYF
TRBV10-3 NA CAISESGTGVGNQPQHF
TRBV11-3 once CASSQQPNSYNEQFF
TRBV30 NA CAWNPWLAAGELFF
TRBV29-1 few CSVAKGGYEQYF
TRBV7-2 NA CASSLSRPGAKNIQYF
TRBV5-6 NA CASSLYRGTEAFF
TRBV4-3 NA CASSQALGTGKSQPQHF
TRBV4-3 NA CASSQDFRGAAGAFF
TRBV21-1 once CASRGREDTYEQYF
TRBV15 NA CATSRGTGGASGANVLTF
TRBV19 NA CASSIRTGVNYGYTF
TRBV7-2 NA CASSLVEGQGRGYTF
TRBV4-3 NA CASSQGTSSYEQYF